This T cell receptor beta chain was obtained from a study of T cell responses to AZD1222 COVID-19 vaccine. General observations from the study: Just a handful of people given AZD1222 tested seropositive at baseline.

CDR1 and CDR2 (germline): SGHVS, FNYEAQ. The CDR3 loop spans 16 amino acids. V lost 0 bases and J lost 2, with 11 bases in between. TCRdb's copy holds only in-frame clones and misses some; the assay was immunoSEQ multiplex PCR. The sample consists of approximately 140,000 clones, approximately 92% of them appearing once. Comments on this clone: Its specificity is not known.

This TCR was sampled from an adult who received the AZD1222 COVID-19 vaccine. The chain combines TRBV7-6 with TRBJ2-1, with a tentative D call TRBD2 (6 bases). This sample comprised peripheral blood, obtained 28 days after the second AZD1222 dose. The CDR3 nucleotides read TGTGCCAGCAGCTTAGCGGGGGGTGGGACCTACAATGAGCAGTTCTTC. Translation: CASSLAGGGTYNEQFF.